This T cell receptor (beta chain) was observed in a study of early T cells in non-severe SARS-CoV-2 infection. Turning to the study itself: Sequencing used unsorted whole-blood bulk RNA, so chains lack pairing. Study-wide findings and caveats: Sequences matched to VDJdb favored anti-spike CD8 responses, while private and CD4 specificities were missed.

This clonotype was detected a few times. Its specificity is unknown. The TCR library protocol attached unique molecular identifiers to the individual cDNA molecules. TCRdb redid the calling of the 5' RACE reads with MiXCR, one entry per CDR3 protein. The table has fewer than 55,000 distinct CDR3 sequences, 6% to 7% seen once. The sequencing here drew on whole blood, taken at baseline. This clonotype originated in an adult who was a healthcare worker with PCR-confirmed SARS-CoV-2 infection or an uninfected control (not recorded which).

The CDR3 region has the DNA TGTGCCAGCAGTCAAAGGGAGACAAGCATTCAGTACTTC. Its translation is CASSQRETSIQYF. J is TRBJ2-4 and V is TRBV12-3 or TRBV12-4, with a weak D call TRBD2 (5 bases). Trimming removed 5 bases from V and 9 bases from J, with 14 bases in between. This CDR3 has 13 amino acids.